Listed below are T cell receptor beta chains from one sample, sequenced in a study of metastatic and nonmetastatic thyroid tumors. TCRdb ran MiXCR on the PCR reads. The sample contains tens of thousands of clones, around 10% of which appear only once. Material for sequencing was blood. These receptors were collected from a female donor with papillary thyroid cancer or a benign thyroid nodule (not recorded which). Some clones in this sample may be carry-over from other donors' samples. CDR3s include the opening cysteine and the closing phenylalanine or tryptophan. The D gene is left open where the match is weak. Part of the rows lack a size; the others show once, few, many or a class for expanded clones.

clone_size j_call v_call d_call cdr3_length cdr3_nt cdr3_aa
many TRBJ2-4 TRBV20-1 . 13 TGCAGTGCTCTTCGGACAAGTGGGAACATTCAGTACTTC CSALRTSGNIQYF
many TRBJ1-1 TRBV11-2 TRBD1 14 TGTGCCAGCAGCTTACGACAGGGGAACACTGAAGCTTTCTTT CASSLRQGNTEAFF
few TRBJ1-4 TRBV5-5 . 14 TGTGCCAGCAGCTCACAGGGCCTCAATGAAAAACTGTTTTTT CASSSQGLNEKLFF
many TRBJ2-5 TRBV5-1 . 14 TGCGCCAGCAGCTTTTTAGACTTCCAAGAGACCCAGTACTTC CASSFLDFQETQYF
many TRBJ1-5 TRBV3-1 . 19 TGTGCCAGCAGCCAAGATCCCCGGACGGGAGACAGGAGCAATCAGCCCCAGCATTTT CASSQDPRTGDRSNQPQHF
many TRBJ2-3 TRBV30 . 15 TGTGCCTGGAGTAAGGGCACACTGAACACAGATACGCAGTATTTT CAWSKGTLNTDTQYF
many TRBJ2-3 TRBV20-1 . 15 TGCAGTGCTAGTTTGGTGGTTGGGTCCCCAGATACGCAGTATTTT CSASLVVGSPDTQYF
many TRBJ2-1 TRBV24-1 . 14 TGTGCCACCAGCGTCGCTGGTCCCTACAATGAGCAGTTCTTC CATSVAGPYNEQFF
many TRBJ1-3 TRBV11-2 . 12 TGTGCCAGCCAAAGGGTCGGAAACACCATATATTTT CASQRVGNTIYF
many TRBJ1-3 TRBV2 . 14 TGTGCCAGCAGTGAGGGCAGCTCTGGAAACACCATATATTTT CASSEGSSGNTIYF
many TRBJ1-1 TRBV29-1 . 14 TGCAGCGCCCGATGGGGAGGGACGAGCACTGAAGCTTTCTTT CSARWGGTSTEAFF
few TRBJ1-2 TRBV25-1 . 13 TGTGCCAGCAGTGAATTATATCGGGATGGCTACACCTTC CASSELYRDGYTF
few TRBJ2-7 TRBV27 . 11 TGTGCCAGCAGTTCGGACTACGAGCAGTACTTC CASSSDYEQYF
many TRBJ2-7 TRBV6-1 . 14 TGTGCCAGCGGACGGAGAGGCCAAGCCTACGAGCAGTACTTC CASGRRGQAYEQYF
many TRBJ2-7 TRBV6-6 . 14 TGTGCCAGCAGTTACTCGATAGCTGGGACCGAGCAGTACTTC CASSYSIAGTEQYF
. TRBJ2-5 TRBV7-3 . 15 TGTGCCAGCAGCTATCAGGGGGGAGAGGGAGAGACCCAGTACTTC CASSYQGGEGETQYF
. TRBJ1-2 TRBV7-9 . 11 TGTGCCAGCAGCTTCTTCGATGGCTACACCTTC CASSFFDGYTF
many TRBJ2-2 TRBV6-1 . 16 TGTGCCAGCAGCCTACAGGGGGGGCTAAGTACCGGGGAGCTGTTTTTT CASSLQGGLSTGELFF
many TRBJ2-7 TRBV20-1 . 14 TGCAGTGCTAGAGATAGACGGGGCGGCTACGAGCAGTACTTC CSARDRRGGYEQYF
many TRBJ2-7 TRBV6-1 TRBD2 15 TGTGCCAGCCGAATAGGGGCGGGAGGATTGTACGAGCAGTACTTC CASRIGAGGLYEQYF
many TRBJ2-1 TRBV11-2 TRBD1 15 TGTGCCAGCAGCACCCACCGGGACAGGGTAAATGAGCAGTTCTTC CASSTHRDRVNEQFF
many TRBJ1-1 TRBV19 . 13 TGTGCCAGTAGTGTCAGGGTGAACACTGAAGCTTTCTTT CASSVRVNTEAFF
many TRBJ2-1 TRBV27 . 16 TGTGCCAGCAGTTTGGCGACAGGCAACTCCTACAATGAGCAGTTCTTC CASSLATGNSYNEQFF
. TRBJ1-2 TRBV5-8 . 15 TGTGCCAGCAGCATTCGAAAACAGGGCTTTGGCGGCTACACCTTC CASSIRKQGFGGYTF
many TRBJ2-3 TRBV2 . 10 TGTGCCAGCGGCGGCGGTACGCAGTATTTT CASGGGTQYF
many TRBJ2-5 TRBV25-1 . 14 TGTGCCAGCAGTGAACAGGGGCGCCAAGAGACCCAGTACTTC CASSEQGRQETQYF
many TRBJ2-2 TRBV7-6 . 15 TGTGCCAGCAGCTTAGTCGGAGGGGAGTCCGGGGAGCTGTTTTTT CASSLVGGESGELFF
many TRBJ2-5 TRBV7-6 . 11 TGTGCCACCAGTTGGGCTGAGACCCAGTACTTC CATSWAETQYF
many TRBJ2-3 TRBV6-2/TRBV6-3 TRBD2 17 TGTGCCAGCAGTGCCCACTGGCGGGGGGGTAGCACAGATACGCAGTATTTT CASSAHWRGGSTDTQYF
many TRBJ2-1 TRBV12-3/TRBV12-4 TRBD2 15 TGTGCCAGCAGTCGGACTAGCGGGAACTACAATGAGCAGTTCTTC CASSRTSGNYNEQFF
. TRBJ1-1 TRBV13 . 15 TGTGCCAGCAGCTCACTCGAAAGGGCATCGACTGAAGCTTTCTTT CASSSLERASTEAFF
many TRBJ2-1 TRBV11-2 TRBD1 14 TGTGCCAGCAGCGCAGGGGGTTTCTACAATGAGCAGTTCTTC CASSAGGFYNEQFF
many TRBJ2-1 TRBV9 . 15 TGTGCCAGCAGCGTGACGAGCCGTCAATACAATGAGCAGTTCTTC CASSVTSRQYNEQFF
many TRBJ1-6 TRBV4-2 TRBD1 15 TGTGCCAGCAGCCTCGATGCCAGGGGGGATTCACCCCTCCACTTT CASSLDARGDSPLHF
many TRBJ1-1 TRBV20-1 . 12 TGCAGTGCTAGCAAGACGGGCGCGGGGACTTTCTTT CSASKTGAGTFF
many TRBJ2-7 TRBV30 . 11 TGTGCCTGGAGTACGAGGGACGAGCAGTACTTC CAWSTRDEQYF
many TRBJ1-2 TRBV4-1 . 14 TGCGCCAGCAGCCAAAACCGGGACCCTAAAGGCTACACCTTC CASSQNRDPKGYTF
many TRBJ2-7 TRBV6-1 TRBD1 14 TGTGCCAGCACGCCGGGGACAGGGGTTTACGAGCAGTACTTC CASTPGTGVYEQYF
many TRBJ1-2 TRBV14 . 15 TGTGCCAGCAGCCAAGTGCGGGGGGCTCTAAGTGGCTACACCTTC CASSQVRGALSGYTF
few TRBJ2-7 TRBV24-1 . 16 TGTGCCACCACGCAAAGGAAGCGCAAGTTCTCCTACGAGCAGTACTTC CATTQRKRKFSYEQYF
many TRBJ2-7 TRBV12-3/TRBV12-4 . 13 TGTGCCAGCAGCCGAGGGACACTGTACGAGCAGTACTTC CASSRGTLYEQYF
many TRBJ2-7 TRBV5-1 TRBD1 15 TGCGCCAGCAGCCCCTGGACAGGGCCCGGCTACGAGCAGTACTTC CASSPWTGPGYEQYF
. TRBJ2-1 TRBV12-5 . 12 TGTGCTAGTGCCCAAAGCGGCAATGAGCAGTTCTTC CASAQSGNEQFF
many TRBJ1-1 TRBV6-2/TRBV6-3 . 15 TGTGCCAGCAGTTACTCGCGGGTCGGGAGGACTGAAGCTTTCTTT CASSYSRVGRTEAFF
many TRBJ2-7 TRBV2 . 14 TGTGCCAGCAGTGGAAATGGCGGGCTCTACGAGCAGTACTTC CASSGNGGLYEQYF
many TRBJ2-1 TRBV11-3 TRBD2 16 TGTGCCAGCAGCTTAGGCCGGGACTATGGGGACAATGAGCAGTTCTTC CASSLGRDYGDNEQFF
many TRBJ2-5 TRBV29-1 TRBD1 13 TGCAGCGTGAAAACAGGGGGCCGGGAGACCCAGTACTTC CSVKTGGRETQYF
many TRBJ2-7 TRBV7-9 TRBD2 13 TGTGCCAGCAGCGGGGGGAGGGCCCACGAGCAGTACTTC CASSGGRAHEQYF
many TRBJ2-1 TRBV2 TRBD2 13 TGTGCCAGCAGTTCGACTAGCGGGACTGAGCAGTTCTTC CASSSTSGTEQFF
many TRBJ2-7 TRBV25-1 . 15 TGTGCCAGCAGTGAAGGTAGGGGGGCGGCATGGGAGCAGTACTTC CASSEGRGAAWEQYF
many TRBJ2-1 TRBV5-1 TRBD2 14 TGCGCCAGCAGCCGGGACTACGTTTACAATGAGCAGTTCTTC CASSRDYVYNEQFF
many TRBJ1-2 TRBV5-5 . 15 TGTGCCAGCAGCTTAACGGTCCGGGGAGACTATGGCTACACCTTC CASSLTVRGDYGYTF
. TRBJ1-4 TRBV4-3 . 15 TGCGCCAGCAGCTTACAACAGGTCAGGGGTGAAAAACTGTTTTTT CASSLQQVRGEKLFF
many TRBJ2-1 TRBV28 . 16 TGTGCCAGCAGTTTACCAACTAGAGGAAGCTACAATGAGCAGTTCTTC CASSLPTRGSYNEQFF
many TRBJ2-3 TRBV20-1 TRBD2 13 TGCAGTGCCATAGCGGGGTACACAGATACGCAGTATTTT CSAIAGYTDTQYF
few TRBJ2-3 TRBV12-3/TRBV12-4 . 13 TGTGCCAGCAGTGCTTTTGCCACAGATACGCAGTATTTT CASSAFATDTQYF
many TRBJ2-6 TRBV7-9 TRBD1 16 TGTGCCATTGGACAGGGCTCCAACTCTGGGGCCAACGTCCTGACTTTC CAIGQGSNSGANVLTF
many TRBJ2-7 TRBV7-2 TRBD1 15 TGTGCCAGCAGCTTAGCGGGACAGGGCACCTACGAGCAGTACTTC CASSLAGQGTYEQYF
many TRBJ1-5 TRBV24-1 . 14 TGTGCCACCAGTGATTTGGAGGCTAATCAGCCCCAGCATTTT CATSDLEANQPQHF
few TRBJ2-2 TRBV6-5 . 17 TGTGCCAGCAGTTACTCGATGGTGCTATCGGGAACCGGGGAGCTGTTTTTT CASSYSMVLSGTGELFF